This is a list of T cell receptor beta chains from one sample in a study of T-cell reconstitution after alpha-beta-depleted transplantation in children. TCRdb fed the PCR reads into MiXCR, producing one record per CDR3 protein. In the table there are approximately 520,000 distinct CDR3 sequences, roughly 10% of which are singletons. The sample was PBMCs, mostly from graft donor cells, taken 180 days after TCRalphabeta/CD19-depleted stem cell transplant. All receptors derive from a female patient aged 2-10 years who had a stem cell transplant for aplastic anemia, so the T cells may come from the graft donor. CDR3s include the opening cysteine and the closing phenylalanine or tryptophan. A D gene is named only where the DNA matches it firmly. A clone size is listed for some rows: how often the clone was seen (once, few, many), or a class if it is expanded.

v_gene: TRBV9
abundance: few
d_gene: NA
j_gene: TRBJ2-6
CDR3nt: TGTGCCAGCAGCACCTACAGGGTCCTATCTGGGGCCAACGTCCTGACTTTC
CDR3aa: CASSTYRVLSGANVLTF

v_gene: TRBV4-3
abundance: many
d_gene: TRBD1
j_gene: TRBJ2-1
CDR3nt: TGCGCCAGCAGCTCCGGACAGGGATCCAATGAGCAGTTCTTC
CDR3aa: CASSSGQGSNEQFF

v_gene: TRBV10-2
abundance: NA
d_gene: TRBD2
j_gene: TRBJ2-5
CDR3nt: TGCGCCAGCAGCTTGGGACTAGCGGGCGCCCACCTCCAGGAGACCCAGTACTTC
CDR3aa: CASSLGLAGAHLQETQYF

v_gene: TRBV5-1
abundance: NA
d_gene: NA
j_gene: TRBJ2-2
CDR3nt: TGCGCCAGCAGCTTGTACGCAGGGGCGGACGGGGAGCTGTTTTTT
CDR3aa: CASSLYAGADGELFF

v_gene: TRBV9
abundance: NA
d_gene: TRBD2
j_gene: TRBJ2-1
CDR3nt: TGTGCCAGCAGCGTACTTCGGGAGGGCCTCAATGAGCAGTTCTTC
CDR3aa: CASSVLREGLNEQFF

v_gene: TRBV7-2
abundance: NA
d_gene: NA
j_gene: TRBJ1-2
CDR3nt: TGTGCCAGCAGCTTCGGCGAAGACAGCTACTATGGCTACACCTTC
CDR3aa: CASSFGEDSYYGYTF

v_gene: TRBV4-2
abundance: many
d_gene: NA
j_gene: TRBJ2-7
CDR3nt: TGTGCCAGCAGCTCCCGCGCCTACGAGCAGTACTTC
CDR3aa: CASSSRAYEQYF

v_gene: TRBV7-9
abundance: NA
d_gene: TRBD1
j_gene: TRBJ1-6
CDR3nt: TGTGCCAGCAGCTCCTCAGGGGGAAGTAATTCACCCCTCCACTTT
CDR3aa: CASSSSGGSNSPLHF

v_gene: TRBV6-5
abundance: few
d_gene: TRBD2
j_gene: TRBJ2-7
CDR3nt: TGTGCCAGCAGTTACTCCTCAGGGGGGACTAGCTATGAGCTGTACTTC
CDR3aa: CASSYSSGGTSYELYF

v_gene: TRBV27
abundance: NA
d_gene: NA
j_gene: TRBJ2-7
CDR3nt: TGTGCCAGCAGTCCCCACCGGGACGCTGCCGCCTCCTACGAGCAGTACTTC
CDR3aa: CASSPHRDAAASYEQYF

v_gene: TRBV15
abundance: many
d_gene: NA
j_gene: TRBJ1-3
CDR3nt: TGTGCCACCAGCAGGGGATCAACCTCTGGAAACACCATATATTTT
CDR3aa: CATSRGSTSGNTIYF

v_gene: TRBV4-1
abundance: NA
d_gene: TRBD1
j_gene: TRBJ2-1
CDR3nt: TGCGCCAGCAGCCAAGATGGACAGGGGAGGGGTGAGCAGTTCTTC
CDR3aa: CASSQDGQGRGEQFF

v_gene: TRBV18
abundance: NA
d_gene: NA
j_gene: TRBJ1-1
CDR3nt: TGTGCCAGCTCACCACTAAACGGAGACACTGAAGCTTTCTTT
CDR3aa: CASSPLNGDTEAFF

v_gene: TRBV3-1
abundance: NA
d_gene: TRBD2
j_gene: TRBJ2-5
CDR3nt: TGTGCCAGCAGCCAAGATATGCTAGCGGGGATGACCCAGTACTTC
CDR3aa: CASSQDMLAGMTQYF

v_gene: TRBV19
abundance: once
d_gene: NA
j_gene: TRBJ2-7
CDR3nt: TGTGCCAGTAGTATCCGGTTTGAGTTATTCGCTGAGCAGTACTTC
CDR3aa: CASSIRFELFAEQYF

v_gene: TRBV7-2
abundance: NA
d_gene: TRBD2
j_gene: TRBJ2-7
CDR3nt: TGTGCCAGCAGCTTAGGGGGACTAGCAACAAGCGAGCAGTACTTC
CDR3aa: CASSLGGLATSEQYF